The subject of this entry is one TCR beta chain. Its antigen is currently unknown. The data stem from a study of cytomegalovirus exposure and HLA in healthy donors. Looking at the study overall: In an early release, HLA-typed donors contributed 75 million to 85 million unique TCR sequences.

V was clipped by 3 bases and J by 2 bases, with 14 bases between them. This CDR3 comprises 15 residues. Germline V lookup: CDR1 SEHNR, CDR2 FQNEAQ (reference sequence). Study-level findings and limits: Most subjects had HLA-A and HLA-B alleles reportedly predicted accurately by TCR beta sequences. In an earlier analysis, most TCR beta V segments were productive about 87% or about 30% of the time. Among the CMV-associated chains, three were confirmed in vitro as specific for CMV antigens.

PCR primers comprised 60 Vbeta and 13 Jbeta primers. Sequencing was performed with immunoSEQ multiplex PCR; in TCRdb, only in-frame clones are kept and a portion is missing. The repertoire holds some 180,000 clones, around 76% seen once, with less than 2% in the top ten. Sequenced sample: PBMCs. This rearrangement joins TRBV7-9 to TRBJ2-7, with D possibly matching TRBD1 (6 bases). The receptor was isolated from a man aged 35-49 years in good health and CMV-seronegative. The CDR3 sequence is CASSFSQGLTYEQYF. Here the CDR3 DNA reads TGTGCCAGCAGCTTCTCACAGGGCCTTACCTACGAGCAGTACTTC.